The 9 T cell receptor beta chains in this list originate from one sample, sequenced in a study of CD8 T cells in ankylosing spondylitis. TCRdb processed the 5' RACE reads anew with MiXCR; each CDR3 protein has one entry. The sample holds roughly 180,000 distinct CDR3 sequences, around 13% seen once. Sequenced sample: blood, either unsorted or a sorted T cell fraction (not recorded which). Every receptor here comes from a male donor with ankylosing spondylitis or in good health (not recorded which).

The gene calls are TRBV11-2 and TRBJ2-6; D not resolved. The CDR3 covers 17 residues. The germline CDR1 and CDR2 sequences are SGHAT and FQNNGV. Trimming took 6 bases from V and 0 from J, leaving 15 bases between them. In DNA form, the CDR3 reads TGTGCCAGCAGTCCGACGGAGTTTATCTCTGGGGCCAACGTCCTGACTTTC. This sequence encodes CASSPTEFISGANVLTF.

This clonotype was seen many times. This chain links TRBV20-1 with TRBJ2-1; perhaps D is TRBD1 or TRBD2 (5 bases each). From germline, CDR1 is DFQATT and CDR2 SNEGSKA (reference sequence). The CDR3 has 14 amino acids. V shed 0 bases and J shed 4 bases, with 10 bases lying between them. Written as DNA, the CDR3 is TGCAGTGCTAGAGATTTGGGGGTTTACAATGAGCAGTTCTTC. This gives the protein CSARDLGVYNEQFF.

This clonotype is termed medium-sized. V usage is TRBV5-1 and J usage is TRBJ1-4, with no clear D. CDR1 is SGHRS and CDR2 is YFSETQ in the germline V gene. Trimming pared 4 bases from V and 8 bases from J, leaving 18 bases between. This CDR3 has 15 residues. CDR3 DNA sequence: TGCGCCAGCAGCCCTGGAAGCAGGTCGCGGGAAAAACTGTTTTTT. It encodes CASSPGSRSREKLFF.

The rearrangement uses TRBV7-9 and TRBJ2-1; possible D gene TRBD1, 6 bases. V gave up 3 bases and J gave up 15 bases, with 21 bases separating them. Germline V gene data show CDR1 as SEHNR and CDR2 as FQNEAQ (reference sequence). CDR3 length: 14 residues. CDR3 residues: CASSLTDATGSLFF. As DNA, the CDR3 is TGTGCCAGCAGCTTGACGGACGCGACAGGATCTCTGTTCTTC.

The chain has TRBV7-8 and TRBJ2-7, with D perhaps matching TRBD1 (5 bases). Between the trimmed V and J ends, which lost 5 bases and 2 bases, there was a span of 16 bases. Germline V gives CDR1 SGHVS, CDR2 FQNEAQ. The CDR3 is made up of 15 amino acids. The CDR3, as DNA: TGTGCCAGCAGCCCTGACAGCTCCCGGACCTACGAGCAGTACTTC. Amino acid sequence: CASSPDSSRTYEQYF. The whole variable domain, filled in from reference TRBV7-8 and TRBJ2-7, reads GAGVSQSPRYKVAKRGQDVALRCDPISGHVSLFWYQQALGQGPEFLTYFQNEAQLDKSGLPSDRFFAERPEGSVSTLKIQRTQQEDSAVYLCASSPDSSRTYEQYFGPGTRLTVT.

This clonotype was seen a few times. The J gene is TRBJ2-7, the V gene TRBV6-1; TRBD2 matches 7 bases. Germline V lookup: CDR1 MNHNS, CDR2 SASEGT. The CDR3 length is 15 residues. V was pared by 6 bases and J by 0 bases, with 8 bases of the junction left unmatched. The CDR3, as DNA: TGTGCCAGCAGCCCCTCTAGCGGACACTCCTACGAGCAGTACTTC. Translated, it gives CASSPSSGHSYEQYF.

J is TRBJ2-7 and V is TRBV9, with D possibly matching TRBD1 (5 bases). The germline V gene has CDR1 SGDLS and CDR2 YYNGEE. The CDR3 consists of 16 residues. The V gene lost 4 bases and the J gene lost 4 bases, with 21 bases spanning the gap. This CDR3 is CASSPTQDINLYEQYF. Here the CDR3 DNA reads TGTGCCAGCAGCCCTACACAGGATATTAACCTATACGAGCAGTACTTC.

This clonotype was observed a few times. The chain recombines TRBV7-9 with TRBJ2-7; 9 nucleotides align to TRBD1. The CDR3 runs 15 residues. Trimming removed 4 bases from V and 5 bases from J; junction bases left unmatched: 9. Germline V gene data show CDR1 as SEHNR and CDR2 as FQNEAQ (reference sequence). CDR3 coding DNA: TGTGCCAGCAGCTCTAGGTGGGACAGGGACAACGAGCAGTACTTC. It is translated as CASSSRWDRDNEQYF.

This clonotype showed up just a few times. The V gene is TRBV9, the J gene TRBJ2-3, with TRBD2 matching 15 bases. Germline loops: CDR1 SGDLS, CDR2 YYNGEE. V shed 4 bases, J shed 3 bases, and the junction held 3 bases outside the gene matches. The CDR3 runs to 16 residues. CDR3 DNA: TGTGCCAGCAGCACCGGACTAGCGGGAGGGACAGATACGCAGTATTTT. Its translation: CASSTGLAGGTDTQYF.